The T cell receptor (beta chain) under discussion was sequenced for a study of blood T cell repertoires in COVID-19. Study summary: Both acute and convalescent COVID-19 samples were obtained from the United States, Italy and Spain. Nucleic acid was either cDNA or gDNA, and it came from T cells, B-cell-depleted T cells, or PBMCs.

Germline CDR1 and CDR2: LNHDA and SQIVND (reference sequence). This CDR3 has 18 amino acids. V lost 3 bases and J lost 8; bases outside the gene matches: 21. Seattle enrolled patients during active infection and tracked them longitudinally. In the authors' methods: Amplified reference gene primers provided the basis for estimating nucleated cell counts. Some clones are missing from TCRdb's copy, which holds only in-frame ones; the method was immunoSEQ multiplex PCR. V, J and clone size derive from that table, while D and trimming were established from the DNA sequence. The repertoire holds under 300,000 clones, around nine tenths seen once, with under 15% in the top ten.

The sample taken for sequencing was peripheral blood. The chain has TRBV19 and TRBJ1-2; 7 nucleotides line up with TRBD1. This sequence was found in a woman aged 70 to 79 with COVID-19, enrolled during active disease. The CDR3 protein is CASSILWGDSIFVRGYTF. The CDR3 nucleotides are TGTGCCAGTAGTATTCTGTGGGGGGACAGTATATTCGTACGAGGCTACACCTTC.